This T cell receptor (beta chain) came from a study of CD8 T cells in ankylosing spondylitis (dated by TCRdb to about 2017). About the investigation overall: To find TCR variants linked to disease, the study profiled T cell receptor beta repertoires in ankylosing spondylitis patients and healthy donors. In total, the full study cohort was made up of about 110 healthy donors and 25 to 30 ankylosing spondylitis patients. Peripheral blood was sampled, and synovial fluid was also collected from ankylosing spondylitis patients.

Broad study findings and their caveats: The disease-linked clones had a CD8+ phenotype and were found at relatively low frequencies in peripheral blood. According to the report, matched synovial fluid samples from ankylosing spondylitis patients were significantly enriched for the disease-linked clones. A TCR beta motif of about eight highly homologous amino acid variants appeared characteristic of blood from ankylosing spondylitis patients. Some of the motif variants had been reported before in the synovial fluid and blood of reactive arthritis patients, a finding that suggests common disease-initiation mechanisms.

Worth noting for this clonotype: There is no known antigen for this receptor. No per-base quality is available; no much larger clone lies one base away.

Including the terminal cysteine and phenylalanine, the CDR3 comprises 14 residues. The entry retains the CDR3 DNA only, 42 bases that are in frame from base 1. CDR1 and CDR2, looked up from the germline V gene, are MNHEY and SVGEGT. V drops 6 bases and J drops 4 bases, leaving 14 bases in between. Sequencing used an Illumina HiSeq 2500. TCR beta libraries were prepared by quantitative 5'-RACE with molecular barcodes. For the original study's pipeline: To identify disease-linked TCR variants, a new computational method was used, one built on a probabilistic model of VDJ rearrangement. Using fastp trimming at Q25 and MiXCR clonotype assembly, TCRdb reanalyzed the public sequencing data and kept in-frame beta chains. CDR3 protein sequences are deduplicated, and each keeps its most common genes and DNA. Clone size and V and J calls follow TCRdb, not the original study. In this sample the table shows around 770,000 distinct CDR3 sequences, about 10% of which occur a single time. In total, the top ten clones hold roughly 0.51% of the sample.

The chain is encoded by TRBV6-2 or TRBV6-3 joined to TRBJ2-3; the D gene is perhaps TRBD2, from 5 matching bases. The TCR sequence derives from a male donor with ankylosing spondylitis. Sequencing was carried out using blood, either unsorted or a sorted T cell fraction (not recorded which). The CDR3 in this case is CASSLRTHSDTQYF. The DNA is TGTGCCAGCAGCTTACGGACTCACTCAGATACGCAGTATTTT.